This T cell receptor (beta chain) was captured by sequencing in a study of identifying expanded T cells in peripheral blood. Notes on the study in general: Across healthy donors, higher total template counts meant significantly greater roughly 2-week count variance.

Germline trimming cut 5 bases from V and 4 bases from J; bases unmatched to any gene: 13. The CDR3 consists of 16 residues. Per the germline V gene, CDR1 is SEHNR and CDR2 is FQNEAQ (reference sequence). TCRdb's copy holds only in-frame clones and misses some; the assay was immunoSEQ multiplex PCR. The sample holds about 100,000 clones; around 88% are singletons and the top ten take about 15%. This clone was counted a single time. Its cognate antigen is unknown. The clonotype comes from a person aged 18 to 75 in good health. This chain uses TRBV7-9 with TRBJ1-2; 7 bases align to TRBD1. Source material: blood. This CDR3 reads CASSPKGIQGSYGYTF. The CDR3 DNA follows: TGTGCCAGCAGCCCGAAAGGAATACAGGGGAGCTATGGCTACACCTTC. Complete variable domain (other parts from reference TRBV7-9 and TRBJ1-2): DTGVSQNPRHKITKRGQNVTFRCDPISEHNRLYWYRQTLGQGPEFLTYFQNEAQLEKSRLLSDRFSAERPKGSFSTLEIQRTEQGDSAMYLCASSPKGIQGSYGYTFGSGTRLTVV.